This T cell receptor beta chain appears in the sequencing data of a study of spatial heterogeneity in lung cancer. Study in general: Patients with untreated early-stage non-small cell lung cancer, numbering around 71, were the donors. Sequencing of follow-up PBMC samples took place when they were available, at a median of approximately 2 years after resection. Sequence detection consistently recorded a greater number of beta-chain than alpha-chain sequences.

Regarding time point: blood at routine non-recurrence follow-up after resection. Unsorted whole RNA of tumor, nontumor lung or frozen PBMC was sequenced. This clonotype came up a few times. V was shortened by 1 base and J by 4 bases, with 11 bases between the two germline ends. Germline-derived CDR1 and CDR2 are DFQATT and SNEGSKA (reference sequence). The CDR3 spans 15 residues. TCRdb re-analysed the 5' RACE reads in MiXCR, keeping a single row per CDR3 protein. Of about 120,000 distinct CDR3 sequences listed, about 12% are singletons. The TCR originated in a male donor with early-stage non-small cell lung cancer. The chain carries TRBV20-1 and TRBJ1-6; D is undetermined. The sample consisted of PBMCs, taken at follow-up. CDR3 coding DNA: TGCAGTGCTAGAGGGGCAGGATCTTATAATTCACCCCTCCACTTT. It is translated as CSARGAGSYNSPLHF.